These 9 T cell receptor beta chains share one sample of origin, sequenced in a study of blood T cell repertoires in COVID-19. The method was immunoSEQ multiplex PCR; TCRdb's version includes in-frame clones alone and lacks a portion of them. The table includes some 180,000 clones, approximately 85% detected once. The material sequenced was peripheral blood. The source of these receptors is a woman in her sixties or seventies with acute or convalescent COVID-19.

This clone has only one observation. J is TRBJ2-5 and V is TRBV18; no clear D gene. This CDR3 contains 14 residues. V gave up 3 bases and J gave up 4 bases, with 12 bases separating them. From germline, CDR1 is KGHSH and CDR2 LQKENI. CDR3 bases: TGTGCCAGCTCACCTGAGTTTTTCGCAGAGACCCAGTACTTC. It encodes CASSPEFFAETQYF. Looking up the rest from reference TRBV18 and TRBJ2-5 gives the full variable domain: NAGVMQNPRHLVRRRGQEARLRCSPMKGHSHVYWYRQLPEEGLKFMVYLQKENIIDESGMPKERFSAEFPKEGPSILRIQQVVRGDSAAYFCASSPEFFAETQYFGPGTRLLVL.

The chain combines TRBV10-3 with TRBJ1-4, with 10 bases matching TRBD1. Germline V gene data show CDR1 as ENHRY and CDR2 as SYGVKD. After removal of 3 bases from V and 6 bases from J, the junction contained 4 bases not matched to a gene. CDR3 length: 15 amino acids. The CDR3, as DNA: TGTGCCATCAGTGACCGGGACAGGGGTGATGAAAAACTGTTTTTT. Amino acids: CAISDRDRGDEKLFF.

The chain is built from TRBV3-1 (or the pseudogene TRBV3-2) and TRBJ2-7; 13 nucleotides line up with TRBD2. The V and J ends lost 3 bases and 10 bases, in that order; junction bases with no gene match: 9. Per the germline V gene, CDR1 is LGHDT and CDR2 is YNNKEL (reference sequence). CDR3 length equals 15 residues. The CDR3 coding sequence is TGTGCCAGCAGCCAGGGGACTAGCGGGGCCCCTCCTCAGTACGTC. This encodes CASSQGTSGAPPQYV.

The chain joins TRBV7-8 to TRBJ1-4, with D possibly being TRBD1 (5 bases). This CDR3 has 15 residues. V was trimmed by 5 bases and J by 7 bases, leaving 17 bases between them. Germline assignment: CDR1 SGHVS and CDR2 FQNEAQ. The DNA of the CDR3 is TGTGCCAGCAGCCCCGATCCCCGGGGGGGTGAAAAACTGTTTTTT. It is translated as CASSPDPRGGEKLFF.

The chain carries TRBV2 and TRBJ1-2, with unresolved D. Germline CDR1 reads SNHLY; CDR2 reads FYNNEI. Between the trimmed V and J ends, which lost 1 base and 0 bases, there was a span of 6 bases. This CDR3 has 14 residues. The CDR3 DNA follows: TGTGCCAGCAGTGAAGGGGCTGCTAACTATGGCTACACCTTC. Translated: CASSEGAANYGYTF.

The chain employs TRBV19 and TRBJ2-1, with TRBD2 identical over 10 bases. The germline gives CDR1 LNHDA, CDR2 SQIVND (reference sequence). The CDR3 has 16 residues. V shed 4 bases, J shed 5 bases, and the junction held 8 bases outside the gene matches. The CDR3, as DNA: TGTGCCAGTAGTAGAAACTTAGCGGGAGGCCACAATGAGCAGTTCTTC. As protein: CASSRNLAGGHNEQFF. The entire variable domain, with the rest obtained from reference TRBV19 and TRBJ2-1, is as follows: DGGITQSPKYLFRKEGQNVTLSCEQNLNHDAMYWYRQDPGQGLRLIYYSQIVNDFQKGDIAEGYSVSREKKESFPLTVTSAQKNPTAFYLCASSRNLAGGHNEQFFGPGTRLTVL.

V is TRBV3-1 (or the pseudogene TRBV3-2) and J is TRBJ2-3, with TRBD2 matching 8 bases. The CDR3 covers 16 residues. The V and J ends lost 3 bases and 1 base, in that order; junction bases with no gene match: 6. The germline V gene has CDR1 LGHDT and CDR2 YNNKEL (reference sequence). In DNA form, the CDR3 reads TGTGCCAGCAGCCACCGAGCGGGAGATGGCACAGATACGCAGTATTTT. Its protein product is CASSHRAGDGTDTQYF.

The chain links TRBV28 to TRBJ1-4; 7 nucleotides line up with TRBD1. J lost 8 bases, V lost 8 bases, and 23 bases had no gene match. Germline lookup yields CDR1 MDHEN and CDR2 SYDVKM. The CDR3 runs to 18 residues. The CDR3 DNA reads TGTGCCAGCCTGAACCACCGGGACAGAGGTAGAGAAGGGGAAAAACTGTTTTTT. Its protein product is CASLNHRDRGREGEKLFF.

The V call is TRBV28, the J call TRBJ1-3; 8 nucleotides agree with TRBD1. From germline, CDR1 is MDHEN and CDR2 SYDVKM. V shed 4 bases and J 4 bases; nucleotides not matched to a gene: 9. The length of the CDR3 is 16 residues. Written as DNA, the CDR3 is TGTGCCAGCAGTTCTACAGGGGGAGGGTTGGGAAACACCATATATTTT. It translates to CASSSTGGGLGNTIYF. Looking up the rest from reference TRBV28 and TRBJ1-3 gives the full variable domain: DVKVTQSSRYLVKRTGEKVFLECVQDMDHENMFWYRQDPGLGLRLIYFSYDVKMKEKGDIPEGYSVSREKKERFSLILESASTNQTSMYLCASSSTGGGLGNTIYFGEGSWLTVV.